The clone carrying this T cell receptor (beta chain) appeared a single time. Germline trimming cut 4 bases from V and 2 bases from J; bases unmatched to any gene: 4. CDR3 length equals 14 residues. CDR1 is SQVTM, CDR2 ANQGSEA, per germline. Sequenced by immunoSEQ multiplex PCR; TCRdb stores in-frame clones only, minus some. The table shows fewer than 300,000 clones, with about 86% occurring only once. These data originate in a study of blood T cell repertoires in COVID-19. Turning to the study itself: Whether acute or convalescent, the COVID-19 samples came from the United States, Italy and Spain.

The sequence came from a person between 65 and 79 years old with COVID-19, enrolled during active disease. Sequencing was performed on peripheral blood. V usage is TRBV29-1 and J usage is TRBJ2-1; TRBD1 matches 8 bases. The CDR3 here is CSVGAGGAYNEQFF. The CDR3, as DNA: TGCAGCGTTGGTGCAGGGGGCGCCTACAATGAGCAGTTCTTC.